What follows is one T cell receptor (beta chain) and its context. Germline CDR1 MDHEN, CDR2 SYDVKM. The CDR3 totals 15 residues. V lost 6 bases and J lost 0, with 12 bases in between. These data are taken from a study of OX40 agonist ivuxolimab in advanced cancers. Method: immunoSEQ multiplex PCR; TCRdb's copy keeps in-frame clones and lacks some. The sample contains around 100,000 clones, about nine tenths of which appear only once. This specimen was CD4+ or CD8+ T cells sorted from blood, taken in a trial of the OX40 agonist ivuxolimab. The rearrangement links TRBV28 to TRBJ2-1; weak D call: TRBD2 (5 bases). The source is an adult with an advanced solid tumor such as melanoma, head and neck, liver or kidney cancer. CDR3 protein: CASSRTSSSYNEQFF. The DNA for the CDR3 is TGTGCCAGCAGCCGGACTTCGAGCTCCTACAATGAGCAGTTCTTC.